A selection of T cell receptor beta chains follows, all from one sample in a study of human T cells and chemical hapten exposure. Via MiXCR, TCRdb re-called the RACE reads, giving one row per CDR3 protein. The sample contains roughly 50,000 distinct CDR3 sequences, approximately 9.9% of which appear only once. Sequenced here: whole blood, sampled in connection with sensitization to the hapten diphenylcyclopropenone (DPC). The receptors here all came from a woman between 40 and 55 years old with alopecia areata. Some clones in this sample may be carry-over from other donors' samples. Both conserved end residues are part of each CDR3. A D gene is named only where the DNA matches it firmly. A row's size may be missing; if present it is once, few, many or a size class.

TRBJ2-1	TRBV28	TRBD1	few	TGTGCCAGCAGTTTCAGAGGACAGGGGGCGCGGGATGAGCAGTTCTTC	CASSFRGQGARDEQFF
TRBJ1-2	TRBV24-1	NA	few	TGTGCCACCAGTGATGAGAAACGGGGTTATGGCTACACCTTC	CATSDEKRGYGYTF
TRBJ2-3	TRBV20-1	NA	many	TGCAGTGCTAGAGATTTTGTCTCCCGCACAGATACGCAGTATTTT	CSARDFVSRTDTQYF
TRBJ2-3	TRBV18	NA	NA	TGTGCCAGCTCACCAAGGCAAACGGATACGCAGTATTTT	CASSPRQTDTQYF
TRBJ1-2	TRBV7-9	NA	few	TGTGCCAGCAGGAGAGAGGGGTTTAATGGCTACACCTTC	CASRREGFNGYTF
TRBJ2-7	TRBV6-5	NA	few	TGTGCCAGCAGTTACTCCGGGACCGGGAACTACGAGCAGTACTTC	CASSYSGTGNYEQYF
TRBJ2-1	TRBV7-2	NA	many	TGTGCCAGCAGCCCCCTTGTAAATGAGCAGTTCTTC	CASSPLVNEQFF
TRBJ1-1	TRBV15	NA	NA	TGTGCCACCAGCAGGGATCGGGGACCGTGGGGCACTGAAGCTTTCTTT	CATSRDRGPWGTEAFF
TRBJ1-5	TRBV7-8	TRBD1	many	TGTGCCAGCAGCTTAGGGGCACCGGGACAGAGGGTTCAGCCCCAGCATTTT	CASSLGAPGQRVQPQHF
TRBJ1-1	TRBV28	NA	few	TGTGCCAGCAGTTTAGTCCTGAACACTGAAGCTTTCTTT	CASSLVLNTEAFF
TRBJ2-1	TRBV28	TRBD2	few	TGTGCCAGCAGCGCACTAGCGGGGGTTAGCTCCTACAATGAGCAGTTCTTC	CASSALAGVSSYNEQFF
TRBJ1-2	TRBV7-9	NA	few	TGTGCCAGCAGCAACGGGTCAGTGTATGGCTACACCTTC	CASSNGSVYGYTF
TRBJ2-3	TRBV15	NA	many	TGTGCCACCAGCAGGGGCGGGAGCACAGATACGCAGTATTTT	CATSRGGSTDTQYF
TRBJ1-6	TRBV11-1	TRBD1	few	TGTGCCAGCAGCACGCGACGGGACAGGGGTAATTCACCCCTCCACTTT	CASSTRRDRGNSPLHF
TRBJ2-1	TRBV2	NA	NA	TGTGCCGTACAGGGTGACCTAAATGAGCAGTTCTTC	CAVQGDLNEQFF
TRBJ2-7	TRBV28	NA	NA	TGTGCCAGCAGCCCTTTCTACAGGACCTACGAGCAGTACTTC	CASSPFYRTYEQYF
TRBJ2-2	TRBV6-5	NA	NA	TGTGCCAGCAAAGCCTCCCTGGGGAACACCGGGGAGCTGTTTTTT	CASKASLGNTGELFF
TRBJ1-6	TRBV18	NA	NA	TGTGCCAGCTCACCCGAGGACGACTTCTATAATTCACCCCTCCACTTT	CASSPEDDFYNSPLHF
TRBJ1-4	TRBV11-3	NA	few	TGTGCCAGCAGCTTGTTCTTTAATTCCCTCAAACTGTTTTTT	CASSLFFNSLKLFF
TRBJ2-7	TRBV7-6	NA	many	TGTGCCAGCAGACTCGAGGCCGGGATATCGGTCCACGAGCAGTACTTC	CASRLEAGISVHEQYF
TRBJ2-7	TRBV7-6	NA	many	TGTGCCAGCAAGCCCTCGGGGGCGCCGACGGGGGAGCAGTACTTC	CASKPSGAPTGEQYF
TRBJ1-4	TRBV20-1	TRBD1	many	TGCAGTGCTCGTGACAGGGGCGGTGATTTAGAAAAACTGTTTTTT	CSARDRGGDLEKLFF
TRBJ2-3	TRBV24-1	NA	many	TGTGCCACCAGTGATCGCAACGGAGATACGCAGTATTTT	CATSDRNGDTQYF
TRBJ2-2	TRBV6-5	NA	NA	TGTGCCAGTAGGCCAGGGTTTACCGGGGAGCTGTTTTTT	CASRPGFTGELFF
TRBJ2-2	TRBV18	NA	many	TGTGCCAGCTCACCTCCAACGGTAACCGGGGAGCTGTTTTTT	CASSPPTVTGELFF
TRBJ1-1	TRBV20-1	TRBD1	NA	TGCAGTGCTCGACAGGGAGGGATGAACACTGAAGCTTTCTTT	CSARQGGMNTEAFF
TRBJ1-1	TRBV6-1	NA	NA	TGTGCCAGCAGTGATCTGGGCAGGCGAACCGAGGGAGCTTTCTTT	CASSDLGRRTEGAFF
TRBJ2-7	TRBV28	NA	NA	TGTGCCAGCACCTCCGGGACCCTTCCCCGGGTGGAGCAGTACTTC	CASTSGTLPRVEQYF
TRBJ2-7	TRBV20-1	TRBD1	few	TGCAGTGCTAGAGTTCCTGTGGGACAGGGGGTCCACGAGCAGTACTTC	CSARVPVGQGVHEQYF
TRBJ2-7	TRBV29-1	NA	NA	TGCAGCGTTGAAGATGAGGGGCCCGAGCAGTACTTC	CSVEDEGPEQYF
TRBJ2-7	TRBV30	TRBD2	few	TGTGCCTGGACCACCGGGGGGAGAACCTACGAGCAGTACTTC	CAWTTGGRTYEQYF
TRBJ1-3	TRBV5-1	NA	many	TGCGCCAGCACCTTGGACTCTGGAAACACCATATATTTT	CASTLDSGNTIYF
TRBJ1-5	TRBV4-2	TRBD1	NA	TGTGCCAGCAACCCAGGGACAGGGGAAGATCGCAATCAGCCCCAGCATTTT	CASNPGTGEDRNQPQHF
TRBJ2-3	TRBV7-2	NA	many	TGTGCCAGCAGCCTTAGCACAGATACGCAGTATTTT	CASSLSTDTQYF
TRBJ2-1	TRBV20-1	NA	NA	TGCAGTGCTAGAGATGGGGGGGCCGATGAGCAGTTCTTC	CSARDGGADEQFF
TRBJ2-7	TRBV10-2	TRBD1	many	TGCGCCAGCAGTGCCAGGACAGGGGGCACCTACGAGCAGTACTTC	CASSARTGGTYEQYF
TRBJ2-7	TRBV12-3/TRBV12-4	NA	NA	TGTGCCAGCAGTTTTTCAGGGGCCGAGCAGTACTTC	CASSFSGAEQYF
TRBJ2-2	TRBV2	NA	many	TGTGCCAGCAGTGAAAGCCCCAGGGCCACCGGGGAGCTGTTTTTT	CASSESPRATGELFF
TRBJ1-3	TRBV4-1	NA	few	TGCGCCAGCAGCCAAGCCGCCGTGAGCTCTGGAAACACCATATATTTT	CASSQAAVSSGNTIYF
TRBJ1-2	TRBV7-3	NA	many	TGTGCCAGCAGTAAGGACCCAGCCCATGGCTACACCTTC	CASSKDPAHGYTF
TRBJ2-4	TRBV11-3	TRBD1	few	TGTGCCAGCAGCTTAGGACAGGGGGACGCGGCCAAAAACATTCAGTACTTC	CASSLGQGDAAKNIQYF
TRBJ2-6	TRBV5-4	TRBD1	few	TGTGCCAGCAGCCGGAGACAGGGGTCTGGGGCCAACGTCCTGACTTTC	CASSRRQGSGANVLTF
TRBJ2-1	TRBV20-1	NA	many	TGCAGTGCCCCCCCTTTGGACAGCTCCTACAATGAGCAGTTCTTC	CSAPPLDSSYNEQFF
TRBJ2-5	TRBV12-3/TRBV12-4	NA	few	TGTGCCAGCATCCTCAACCTGGCCGAGGGGGGCGAGACCCAGTACTTC	CASILNLAEGGETQYF
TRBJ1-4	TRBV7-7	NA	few	TGTGCCAGCAGCTCGGGACGAATTGGAAAACTGTTTTTT	CASSSGRIGKLFF
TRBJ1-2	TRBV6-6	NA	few	TGTGCCAGCAGTTATGCCAACTTCAGGGATTCGCGCGGCTACACCTTC	CASSYANFRDSRGYTF
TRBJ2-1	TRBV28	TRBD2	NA	TGTGCCAGCAGCCGACCCCGGGGGGGCCGGAATGAGCAGTTCTTC	CASSRPRGGRNEQFF
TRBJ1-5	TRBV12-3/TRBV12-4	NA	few	TGTGCCAGCACCAATCAGCCCCAGCATTTT	CASTNQPQHF
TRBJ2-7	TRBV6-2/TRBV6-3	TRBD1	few	TGTGCCAGCAGTTACCGCCGGGACAGATCCTACGAGCAGTACTTC	CASSYRRDRSYEQYF
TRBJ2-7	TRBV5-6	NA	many	TGTGCCAGCAGCTGGACGGACTACGAGCAGTACTTC	CASSWTDYEQYF
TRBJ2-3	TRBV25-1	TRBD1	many	TGTGCCAGCAGTGACCCCAGGGGGCTGGATACGCAGTATTTT	CASSDPRGLDTQYF
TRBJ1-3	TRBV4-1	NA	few	TGCGCCAGCAGCCAAGATAGGGGGGCATGGGCTGGAAACACCATATATTTT	CASSQDRGAWAGNTIYF
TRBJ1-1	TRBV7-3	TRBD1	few	TGTGCCAGCAGCTCTGACAGGGCCTCTGAAGCTTTCTTT	CASSSDRASEAFF
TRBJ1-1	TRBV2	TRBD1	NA	TGTGCCAGCAACGGACAGGGAATGAACACTGAAGCTTTCTTT	CASNGQGMNTEAFF
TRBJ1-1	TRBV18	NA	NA	TGTGCCAGCTCATCCCAAGTGAACACTGAAGCTTTCTTT	CASSSQVNTEAFF